This record concerns one T cell receptor beta chain sequence. This record comes from a study of blood T cell repertoires in COVID-19. Study details: The origin of the acute and convalescent COVID-19 samples was the United States, Italy and Spain. Nucleic acid was either cDNA or gDNA, and it came from T cells, B-cell-depleted T cells, or PBMCs.

Germline assignment: CDR1 KGHSH and CDR2 LQKENI. This CDR3 region has 15 residues. With 3 bases clipped from V and 7 bases from J, the junction kept 10 bases outside the gene matches. As originally analysed: Amplification of reference gene primers provided the estimated nucleated cell counts. The data were produced by immunoSEQ multiplex PCR, yet TCRdb's version contains in-frame clones alone and is incomplete. From that table come the V and J calls and clone size; the DNA was used to work out D and trimming. The sample holds hundreds of thousands of clones, over 80% seen once. The V gene is TRBV18, the J gene TRBJ2-7; the match to TRBD2 covers 9 bases. This receptor was identified in a woman younger than 30 with acute or convalescent COVID-19. The source material was peripheral blood. The CDR3 coding sequence is TGTGCCAGCTCACCGACTAGCGGAGCATCGAGGGAGCAGTACTTC. Translation: CASSPTSGASREQYF.